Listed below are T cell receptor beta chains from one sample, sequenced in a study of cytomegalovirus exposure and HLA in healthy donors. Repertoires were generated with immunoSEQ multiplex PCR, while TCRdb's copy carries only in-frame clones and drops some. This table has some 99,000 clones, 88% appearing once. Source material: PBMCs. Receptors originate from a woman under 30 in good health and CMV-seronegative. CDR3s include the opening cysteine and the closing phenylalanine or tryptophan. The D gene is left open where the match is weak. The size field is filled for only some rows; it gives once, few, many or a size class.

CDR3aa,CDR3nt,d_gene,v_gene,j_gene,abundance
CAISESRLTAFF,TGTGCCATCAGTGAGTCTCGACTGACAGCTTTCTTT,NA,TRBV10-3,TRBJ1-1,few
CASSAKITGGRTEAFF,TGTGCCAGCAGCGCTAAGATAACAGGGGGCCGGACTGAAGCTTTCTTT,TRBD1,TRBV9,TRBJ1-1,NA
CASSLLAGGLGTDTQYF,TGTGCCAGCAGTTTACTAGCGGGGGGCCTCGGCACAGATACGCAGTATTTT,TRBD2,TRBV27,TRBJ2-3,NA
CASSQDYRGERAYEQYF,TGCGCCAGCAGCCAAGATTACAGGGGAGAGAGGGCTTACGAGCAGTACTTC,TRBD1,TRBV4-3,TRBJ2-7,NA
CASSQDRANSPLHF,TGCGCCAGCAGCCAAGATCGCGCAAATTCACCCCTCCACTTT,NA,TRBV4-1,TRBJ1-6,NA
CASSFVRETQYF,TGTGCCAGCAGCTTCGTCCGAGAGACCCAGTACTTC,NA,TRBV5-8,TRBJ2-5,NA
CASSYAGTATNEKLFF,TGTGCCAGCAGTTACGCCGGGACAGCAACTAATGAAAAACTGTTTTTT,TRBD1,TRBV28,TRBJ1-4,once
CASSPRSYQPQHF,TGTGCCAGTAGTCCCAGGTCTTATCAGCCCCAGCATTTT,NA,TRBV19,TRBJ1-5,NA
CASKLGQYSYEQYF,TGTGCCAGCAAATTAGGACAGTACTCCTACGAGCAGTACTTC,NA,TRBV6-5,TRBJ2-7,NA
CASSYDSTNTEAFF,TGTGCCAGCAGTTACGACAGCACGAACACTGAAGCTTTCTTT,NA,TRBV9,TRBJ1-1,NA
CASRTSGRPGTQYF,TGTGCCAGCAGGACTAGCGGGAGGCCGGGGACCCAGTACTTC,TRBD2,TRBV27,TRBJ2-5,few
CASSVSPDRGLFF,TGTGCCAGCAGTGTCTCTCCGGATCGGGGTTTGTTCTTC,NA,TRBV2,TRBJ2-1,NA
CASSAGTGMVYEQYF,TGTGCCAGTAGTGCCGGGACAGGGATGGTCTACGAGCAGTACTTC,TRBD1,TRBV19,TRBJ2-7,NA
CASSPRDSRDEQYF,TGTGCCAGCAGCCCACGGGACAGTAGGGACGAGCAGTACTTC,TRBD1,TRBV7-3,TRBJ2-7,few
CAWTRQGASGYTF,TGTGCCTGGACCCGACAGGGGGCCAGTGGCTACACCTTC,TRBD1,TRBV30,TRBJ1-2,once
CAWSPGPNTEAFF,TGTGCCTGGAGCCCAGGGCCCAACACTGAAGCTTTCTTT,NA,TRBV30,TRBJ1-1,NA
CASALKRGTGFLYGYTF,TGTGCCAGCGCTCTCAAACGGGGGACAGGGTTCCTGTATGGCTACACCTTC,TRBD1,TRBV5-6,TRBJ1-2,NA
CASSASGSEQFF,TGTGCCAGCAGTGCTAGCGGGAGTGAGCAGTTCTTC,TRBD2,TRBV6-6,TRBJ2-1,NA
CASSLQLKGQGKGYTF,TGTGCCAGCAGTTTACAACTGAAGGGACAGGGGAAAGGCTACACCTTC,TRBD1,TRBV28,TRBJ1-2,NA
CASSHPPRAGGYTF,TGTGCCAGTAGTCACCCCCCCAGAGCAGGGGGCTACACCTTC,NA,TRBV19,TRBJ1-2,NA
CASSRWGPEKLFF,TGTGCCAGCAGCAGATGGGGGCCTGAAAAACTGTTTTTT,NA,TRBV11-2,TRBJ1-4,NA
CASSQERAGTEAFF,TGCGCCAGCAGCCAAGAAAGAGCCGGCACTGAAGCTTTCTTT,NA,TRBV4-3,TRBJ1-1,NA
CSVEDRAAYNEQFF,TGCAGCGTTGAAGATCGAGCGGCCTACAATGAGCAGTTCTTC,NA,TRBV29-1,TRBJ2-1,NA
CASSSPGETQYF,TGTGCCAGCAGCAGCCCCGGGGAGACCCAGTACTTC,NA,TRBV28,TRBJ2-5,NA
CASSYSPGHHEQFF,TGTGCCAGCAGTTACTCACCAGGGCACCATGAGCAGTTCTTC,NA,TRBV6-5,TRBJ2-1,NA
CASSFSAGYEQYF,TGTGCCAGCAGCTTTTCGGCAGGCTACGAGCAGTACTTC,NA,TRBV5-4,TRBJ2-7,NA
CASSYEGRGYGYTF,TGTGCCAGCAGTTACGAGGGGCGGGGCTATGGCTACACCTTC,NA,TRBV6-5,TRBJ1-2,NA
CASSAEGTTGYGYTF,TGTGCCAGCAGCGCCGAAGGGACAACCGGCTATGGCTACACCTTC,NA,TRBV9,TRBJ1-2,NA
CASSPGQNTGELFF,TGCGCCAGCAGCCCGGGACAAAACACCGGGGAGCTGTTTTTT,NA,TRBV5-1,TRBJ2-2,NA
CASSVASGGIGNEQFF,TGTGCCAGCAGCGTAGCAAGTGGGGGGATCGGGAATGAGCAGTTCTTC,NA,TRBV9,TRBJ2-1,NA
CASSRDRLNSPLHF,TGTGCCAGCAGTCGGGACAGGCTAAATTCACCCCTCCACTTT,TRBD1,TRBV6-1,TRBJ1-6,few
CASSEGTSVGTQYF,TGTGCCAGCAGTGAGGGAACTAGCGTGGGGACCCAGTACTTC,TRBD2,TRBV25-1,TRBJ2-5,NA
CASSFVAGTDTQYF,TGTGCCAGCAGTTTTGTCGCGGGGACAGATACGCAGTATTTT,NA,TRBV28,TRBJ2-3,NA
CATTLPQGNEQYF,TGTGCCACCACGTTACCTCAGGGGAACGAGCAGTACTTC,NA,TRBV28,TRBJ2-7,NA
CASSLYGSREETQYF,TGTGCCAGCAGCTTATATGGAAGCAGGGAAGAGACCCAGTACTTC,NA,TRBV7-6,TRBJ2-5,once
CASGIDHRAYEQYF,TGTGCCAGCGGGATCGACCACAGGGCCTACGAGCAGTACTTC,NA,TRBV19,TRBJ2-7,NA
CASSQLQGINTEAFF,TGTGCCAGCAGTCAATTACAGGGGATTAACACTGAAGCTTTCTTT,TRBD1,TRBV27,TRBJ1-1,few
CASSLGDRSGYTF,TGCGCCAGCAGCTTGGGGGACAGGAGTGGCTACACCTTC,TRBD1,TRBV5-1,TRBJ1-2,NA
CASSPPFGQGTTPNYGYTF,TGCGCCAGCAGCCCACCCTTCGGACAGGGGACAACACCTAACTATGGCTACACCTTC,TRBD1,TRBV4-3,TRBJ1-2,NA
CASSLRGLGGYTF,TGTGCCAGCAGTTTACGGGGTCTGGGCGGCTACACCTTC,NA,TRBV27,TRBJ1-2,NA
CASSEVGTGATYEQYF,TGTGCCAGCAGTGAAGTCGGGACAGGCGCAACCTACGAGCAGTACTTC,TRBD1,TRBV6-1,TRBJ2-7,NA
CASSGKGRGPQGVYEQYF,TGTGCCAGCAGTGGAAAGGGCCGGGGCCCGCAGGGGGTCTACGAGCAGTACTTC,TRBD1,TRBV7-2,TRBJ2-7,NA
CASSPSTGVVLNEQFF,TGTGCCAGCAGTCCTTCGACAGGGGTAGTTTTGAATGAGCAGTTCTTC,TRBD1,TRBV27,TRBJ2-1,NA
CASSLNRDPWTGGNTEAFF,TGTGCCAGCAGCCTCAACAGGGATCCTTGGACAGGGGGGAACACTGAAGCTTTCTTT,TRBD1,TRBV9,TRBJ1-1,once
CTSSQGAGTKNLLGELFF,TGCACCAGCAGCCAAGGGGCAGGGACTAAGAACCTTTTGGGGGAGCTGTTTTTT,NA,TRBV1,TRBJ2-2,NA
CAWSGFSLFDRDLPEAFF,TGTGCCTGGAGTGGATTCAGCTTGTTTGACAGGGACCTTCCTGAAGCTTTCTTT,TRBD1,TRBV30,TRBJ1-1,NA